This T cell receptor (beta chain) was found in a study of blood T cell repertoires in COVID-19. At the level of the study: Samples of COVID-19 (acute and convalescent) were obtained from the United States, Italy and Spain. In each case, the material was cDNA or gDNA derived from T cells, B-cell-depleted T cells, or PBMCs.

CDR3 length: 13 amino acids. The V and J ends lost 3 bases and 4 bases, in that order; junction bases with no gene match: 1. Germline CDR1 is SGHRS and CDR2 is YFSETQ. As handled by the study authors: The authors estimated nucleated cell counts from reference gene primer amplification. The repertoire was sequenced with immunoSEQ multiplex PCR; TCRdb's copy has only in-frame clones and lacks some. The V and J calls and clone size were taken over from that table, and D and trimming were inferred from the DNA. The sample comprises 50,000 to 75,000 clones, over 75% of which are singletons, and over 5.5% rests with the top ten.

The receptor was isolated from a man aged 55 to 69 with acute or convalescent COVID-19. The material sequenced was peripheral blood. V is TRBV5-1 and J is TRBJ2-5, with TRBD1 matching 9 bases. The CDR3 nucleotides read TGCGCCAGCAGCTCGGGACAGGGAGAGACCCAGTACTTC. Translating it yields CASSSGQGETQYF.